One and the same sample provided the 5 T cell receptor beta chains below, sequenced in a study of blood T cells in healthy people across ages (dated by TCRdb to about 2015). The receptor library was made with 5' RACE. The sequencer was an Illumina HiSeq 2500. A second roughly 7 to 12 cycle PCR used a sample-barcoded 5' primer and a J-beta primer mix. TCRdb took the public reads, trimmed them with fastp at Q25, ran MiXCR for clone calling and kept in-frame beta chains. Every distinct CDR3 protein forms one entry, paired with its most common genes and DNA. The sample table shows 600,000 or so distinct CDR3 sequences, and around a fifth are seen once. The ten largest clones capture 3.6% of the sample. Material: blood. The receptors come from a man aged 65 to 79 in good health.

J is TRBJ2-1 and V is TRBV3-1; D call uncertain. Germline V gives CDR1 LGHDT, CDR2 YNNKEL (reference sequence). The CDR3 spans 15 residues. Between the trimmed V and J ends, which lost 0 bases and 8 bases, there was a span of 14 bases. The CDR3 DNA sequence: TGTGCCAGCAGCCAAGAAGGTAACTATTTCTATGAGCAGTTCTTC. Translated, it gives CASSQEGNYFYEQFF.

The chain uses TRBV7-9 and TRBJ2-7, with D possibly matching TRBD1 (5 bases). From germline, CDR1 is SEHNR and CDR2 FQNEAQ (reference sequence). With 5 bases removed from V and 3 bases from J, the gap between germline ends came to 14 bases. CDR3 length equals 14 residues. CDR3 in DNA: TGTGCCAGCAGCGTCCAAGGGGCGGTCTACGAGCAGTACTTC. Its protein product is CASSVQGAVYEQYF.

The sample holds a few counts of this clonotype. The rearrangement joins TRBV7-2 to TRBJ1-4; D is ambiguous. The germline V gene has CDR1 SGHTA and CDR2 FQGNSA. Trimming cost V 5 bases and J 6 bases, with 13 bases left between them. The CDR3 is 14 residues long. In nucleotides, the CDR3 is TGTGCCAGCAGCATTCCCACGGCGGATGAAAAACTGTTTTTT. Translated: CASSIPTADEKLFF.

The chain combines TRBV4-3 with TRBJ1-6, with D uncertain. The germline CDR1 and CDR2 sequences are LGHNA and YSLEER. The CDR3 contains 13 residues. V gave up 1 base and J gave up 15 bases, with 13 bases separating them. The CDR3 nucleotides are TGCGCCAGCAGCCAAGTTAGGTCCGGGTACCTCCACTTT. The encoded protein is CASSQVRSGYLHF.

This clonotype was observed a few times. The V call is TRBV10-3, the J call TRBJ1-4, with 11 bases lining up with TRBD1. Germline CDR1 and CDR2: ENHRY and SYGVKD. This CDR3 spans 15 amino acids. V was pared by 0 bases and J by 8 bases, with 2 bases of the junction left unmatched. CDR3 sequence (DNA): TGTGCCATCAGTGAGTCGAGGACAGGGGGCGAAAAACTGTTTTTT. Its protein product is CAISESRTGGEKLFF.